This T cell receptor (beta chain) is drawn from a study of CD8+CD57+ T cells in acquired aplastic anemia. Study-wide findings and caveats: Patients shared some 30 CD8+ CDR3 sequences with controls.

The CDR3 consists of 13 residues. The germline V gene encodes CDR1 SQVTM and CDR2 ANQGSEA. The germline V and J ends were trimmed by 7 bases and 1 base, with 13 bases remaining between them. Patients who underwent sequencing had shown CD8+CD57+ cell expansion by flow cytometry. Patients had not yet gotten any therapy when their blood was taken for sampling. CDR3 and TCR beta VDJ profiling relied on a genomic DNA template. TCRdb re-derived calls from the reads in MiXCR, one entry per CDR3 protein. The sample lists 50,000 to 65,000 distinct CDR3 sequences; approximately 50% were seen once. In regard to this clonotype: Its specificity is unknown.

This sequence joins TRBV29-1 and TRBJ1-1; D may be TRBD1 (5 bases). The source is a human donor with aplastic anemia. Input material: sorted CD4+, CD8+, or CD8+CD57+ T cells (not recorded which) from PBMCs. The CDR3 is CSAPGQENTEAFF. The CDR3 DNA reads TGCAGCGCCCCGGGGCAAGAGAACACTGAAGCTTTCTTT.